This TCR beta chain was recovered during a study of cytomegalovirus exposure and HLA in healthy donors. The CDR3 extends over 15 amino acids. Per the germline V gene, CDR1 is MNHEY and CDR2 is SVGAGI. V lost 2 bases to trimming and J lost 6 bases; unmatched junction nucleotides: 2. 13 Jbeta primers and 60 Vbeta primers were used for the PCR. Repertoires were generated with immunoSEQ multiplex PCR, while TCRdb's copy carries only in-frame clones and drops some. Of roughly 130,000 clones in the sample, 74% are singletons; the top ten hold almost 6%. The sample comprised PBMCs. The chain combines TRBV6-5 with TRBJ2-2; TRBD2 aligns across 11 bases. The TCR originated in a woman in her 50s in good health and CMV-seropositive. The CDR3 bases are TGTGCCAGCAGTTACATTAGCGGGGGGGCCGGGGAGCTGTTTTTT. It is translated as CASSYISGGAGELFF.